These T cell receptor beta chains were read from a single sample in a study of blood T cell repertoires in COVID-19. Here immunoSEQ multiplex PCR was the method, and the copy in TCRdb shows in-frame clones only, minus some. Found here are about 140,000 clones, about 76% of them singletons; the top ten hold around 13%. Sequencing was carried out using peripheral blood. These receptors were taken from an older man with acute or convalescent COVID-19. Both conserved end residues are part of each CDR3. Each record gives: CDR3 length, V gene, clone size, CDR3 protein. Clone size is not always given. Where it is, it says once, few, many or a class for expanded clones.

length: 15; V: TRBV4-3; size: .; CDR3: CASSLGTANTGELFF
length: 16; V: TRBV7-9; size: .; CDR3: CASSLGRQVSTDTQYF
length: 15; V: TRBV6-2/TRBV6-3; size: few; CDR3: CASSYAPTGRRGYTF
length: 14; V: TRBV7-2; size: once; CDR3: CASSLGLAFSEQFF
length: 12; V: TRBV24-1; size: few; CDR3: CATSQSNQPQHF
length: 14; V: TRBV5-6; size: .; CDR3: CASSWMGAGETQYF
length: 15; V: TRBV5-4; size: .; CDR3: CASSSQRLASHEQYF
length: 14; V: TRBV5-4; size: .; CDR3: CASSFRDRDTEAFF
length: 16; V: TRBV29-1; size: .; CDR3: CSVNSPSIDSGNTIYF
length: 14; V: TRBV20-1; size: .; CDR3: CSASHPRSHMGQHF
length: 13; V: TRBV28; size: .; CDR3: CASRQGGNEKLFF
length: 14; V: TRBV10-1; size: .; CDR3: CASSVSLGSEKLFF
length: 16; V: TRBV7-2; size: .; CDR3: CASSQVGGTVLHPQHF
length: 14; V: TRBV5-1; size: once; CDR3: CASSSTGDNSGYTF
length: 15; V: TRBV7-9; size: few; CDR3: CASSTTRQGNTEAFF
length: 14; V: TRBV30; size: few; CDR3: CAGGRTGYNSPLHF
length: 14; V: TRBV7-9; size: .; CDR3: CASSLGVTNEKLFF
length: 12; V: TRBV12-3/TRBV12-4; size: .; CDR3: CASSPSPNTIYF
length: 17; V: TRBV6-1; size: .; CDR3: CASSGPPGRGNAGELFF
length: 12; V: TRBV28; size: .; CDR3: CASNTGAREAFF
length: 16; V: TRBV9; size: once; CDR3: CASSVAPGGTAGELFF
length: 14; V: TRBV5-4; size: .; CDR3: CASSLGLSTDTQYF
length: 15; V: TRBV9; size: .; CDR3: CASSVGRLSSYEQYF
length: 17; V: TRBV7-2; size: .; CDR3: CASSLVRDRVPRDTQYF
length: 15; V: TRBV19; size: .; CDR3: CASSISDRGSYEQYF
length: 15; V: TRBV7-2; size: .; CDR3: CASSAPRARGYEQYF
length: 16; V: TRBV5-6; size: .; CDR3: CASSLGQGAWNQPQHF
length: 16; V: TRBV18; size: .; CDR3: CASSPRGTGDTGELFF